This T cell receptor (beta chain) was retrieved from a study of siplizumab effects on memory and regulatory T cells. Study outcomes and limitations: Naive T cells appeared more varied than memory cells and looked like key alloresponse contributors.

The count of this clone is one. Antigen unknown. Sequenced by immunoSEQ multiplex PCR; TCRdb stores in-frame clones only, minus some. The table lists about 69,000 clones, approximately 88% of them singletons. This CDR3 region has 18 residues. After removal of 1 base from V and 2 bases from J, the junction contained 11 bases not matched to a gene. Germline V lookup: CDR1 SGHNT, CDR2 YYREEE (reference sequence). Material: Tregs sorted from blood. This sequence was found in a human donor in good health. V usage is TRBV5-4 and J usage is TRBJ2-7; 11 bases fit TRBD1. This CDR3 is CASSLPPGGQGATYEQYF. The CDR3 DNA reads as TGTGCCAGCAGCTTGCCGCCGGGAGGACAGGGGGCAACCTACGAGCAGTACTTC. The variable domain in full, completed from reference TRBV5-4 and TRBJ2-7, reads ETGVTQSPTHLIKTRGQQVTLRCSSQSGHNTVSWYQQALGQGPQFIFQYYREEENGRGNFPPRFSGLQFPNYSSELNVNALELDDSALYLCASSLPPGGQGATYEQYFGPGTRLTVT.